This paragraph reports one T cell receptor beta chain. Its matching antigen is unknown. Vbeta (60) and Jbeta (13) primers were used in the PCR. Data came from immunoSEQ multiplex PCR; TCRdb stores just in-frame clones and leaves some out. The sample lists 130,000 to 150,000 clones, approximately 80% occurring once. CDR1 is MNHEY, CDR2 SVGAGI, per germline. The CDR3 length is 15 residues. V was cut by 7 bases and J by 1 base, with 16 bases left in between. The data were obtained in a study of cytomegalovirus exposure and HLA in healthy donors. Study as a whole: Caucasian-associated ancestry cluster membership applied to less than 85% of approximately 400 genotyped donors. The study, taken as a whole, reports: Approximately 160 TCR beta chains were listed as cytomegalovirus-associated. The authors excluded some V segments, including TRBV6-2 and TRBV6-3, as indistinguishable.

The sequenced sample consisted of PBMCs. The gene calls are TRBV6-5 and TRBJ1-1; D perhaps matches TRBD1 (6 bases). The source is a man aged 40-55 years in good health and CMV-seronegative. CDR3 sequence: CASKLGGRRNTEAFF. DNA of the CDR3: TGTGCCAGCAAACTAGGGGGACGGAGGAACACTGAAGCTTTCTTT.